These T cell receptor beta chains were read from a single sample in a study of metastatic and nonmetastatic thyroid tumors. TCRdb reanalyzed the PCR reads via MiXCR. The data hold about 92,000 clones, with just under 15% observed a single time. Sequencing was carried out using blood. Receptor source: a female donor with papillary thyroid cancer or a benign thyroid nodule (not recorded which). Some clones in this sample may be carry-over from other donors' samples. CDR3s include the opening cysteine and the closing phenylalanine or tryptophan. The D gene is left open where the match is weak. Only part of the rows carry a size: once, few, many, or a class if the clone is expanded.

v_gene: TRBV15; d_gene: .; abundance: many; j_gene: TRBJ2-3; CDR3aa: CATLRGGSTDTQYF; CDR3nt: TGTGCCACCTTAAGAGGGGGAAGCACAGATACGCAGTATTTT
v_gene: TRBV3-1; d_gene: .; abundance: many; j_gene: TRBJ1-5; CDR3aa: CASSQGSGQPQHF; CDR3nt: TGTGCCAGCAGCCAGGGTTCGGGCCAGCCCCAGCATTTT
v_gene: TRBV6-1; d_gene: .; abundance: medium-sized; j_gene: TRBJ1-4; CDR3aa: CASSDRVGSNEKLFF; CDR3nt: TGTGCCAGCAGTGATAGGGTTGGGTCAAATGAAAAACTGTTTTTT
v_gene: TRBV7-9; d_gene: .; abundance: many; j_gene: TRBJ2-7; CDR3aa: CASSPTGREQYF; CDR3nt: TGTGCCAGCAGTCCCACTGGGCGCGAGCAGTACTTC
v_gene: TRBV12-3/TRBV12-4; d_gene: TRBD2; abundance: .; j_gene: TRBJ2-3; CDR3aa: CASSWVSGVSTYTQYF; CDR3nt: TGTGCCAGCAGTTGGGTTAGCGGGGTAAGCACATATACGCAGTATTTT
v_gene: TRBV4-2; d_gene: TRBD1; abundance: many; j_gene: TRBJ2-7; CDR3aa: CASSQEGTGDEQYF; CDR3nt: TGTGCCAGCAGCCAAGAAGGGACAGGCGACGAGCAGTACTTC
v_gene: TRBV18; d_gene: .; abundance: many; j_gene: TRBJ2-3; CDR3aa: CASSPNPSNPDTQYF; CDR3nt: TGTGCCAGCTCACCAAATCCCAGCAACCCAGATACGCAGTATTTT
v_gene: TRBV15; d_gene: TRBD2; abundance: many; j_gene: TRBJ2-5; CDR3aa: CATSRTSGARRETQYF; CDR3nt: TGTGCCACCAGCAGGACTAGCGGGGCACGACGGGAGACCCAGTACTTC
v_gene: TRBV6-1; d_gene: .; abundance: .; j_gene: TRBJ2-5; CDR3aa: CASRPGPTWTQYF; CDR3nt: TGTGCCAGCCGGCCCGGCCCCACATGGACCCAGTACTTC
v_gene: TRBV20-1; d_gene: .; abundance: many; j_gene: TRBJ2-6; CDR3aa: CSARLQAISGANVLTF; CDR3nt: TGCAGTGCTAGGCTACAGGCAATCTCTGGGGCCAACGTCCTGACTTTC
v_gene: TRBV7-8; d_gene: .; abundance: many; j_gene: TRBJ1-5; CDR3aa: CASCRLAGGNQPQHF; CDR3nt: TGTGCCAGCTGCAGACTCGCCGGGGGCAATCAGCCCCAGCATTTT
v_gene: TRBV9; d_gene: .; abundance: many; j_gene: TRBJ1-1; CDR3aa: CASSVGAFMNTEAFF; CDR3nt: TGTGCCAGCAGCGTAGGGGCGTTCATGAACACTGAAGCTTTCTTT
v_gene: TRBV7-9; d_gene: .; abundance: many; j_gene: TRBJ2-1; CDR3aa: CASSSSTVYNEQFF; CDR3nt: TGTGCCAGCAGCTCTTCGACAGTTTACAATGAGCAGTTCTTC
v_gene: TRBV5-4; d_gene: TRBD1; abundance: .; j_gene: TRBJ1-2; CDR3aa: CASSSGQGRILYGYTF; CDR3nt: TGTGCCAGCAGCTCCGGACAGGGGCGCATTCTATATGGCTACACCTTC
v_gene: TRBV20-1; d_gene: TRBD1; abundance: many; j_gene: TRBJ1-5; CDR3aa: CSAREGAEPQHF; CDR3nt: TGCAGTGCTAGGGAGGGGGCAGAGCCCCAGCATTTT
v_gene: TRBV10-2; d_gene: .; abundance: few; j_gene: TRBJ2-7; CDR3aa: CASGSASYPYEQYF; CDR3nt: TGCGCCAGCGGAAGTGCCAGTTACCCCTACGAGCAGTACTTC
v_gene: TRBV15; d_gene: .; abundance: few; j_gene: TRBJ2-5; CDR3aa: CATSRVRLGAKETQYF; CDR3nt: TGCGCCACCAGCAGAGTCCGACTAGGCGCTAAAGAGACCCAGTACTTC
v_gene: TRBV27; d_gene: TRBD1; abundance: .; j_gene: TRBJ1-6; CDR3aa: CASSGDRGLSPLHF; CDR3nt: TGTGCCAGCAGCGGGGACAGGGGTTTATCACCCCTCCACTTT
v_gene: TRBV6-2/TRBV6-3; d_gene: .; abundance: many; j_gene: TRBJ1-1; CDR3aa: CASLGRTEAFF; CDR3nt: TGTGCATCGTTAGGGAGGACTGAAGCTTTCTTT
v_gene: TRBV18; d_gene: TRBD1; abundance: many; j_gene: TRBJ1-2; CDR3aa: CASSSTGAIYGYTF; CDR3nt: TGTGCCAGCTCATCCACAGGGGCAATCTATGGCTACACCTTC
v_gene: TRBV25-1; d_gene: TRBD1; abundance: .; j_gene: TRBJ1-2; CDR3aa: CASRETGDNYGYTF; CDR3nt: TGTGCCAGCAGAGAGACAGGGGACAACTATGGCTACACCTTC
v_gene: TRBV7-9; d_gene: .; abundance: many; j_gene: TRBJ1-4; CDR3aa: CASSFLWGEKLFF; CDR3nt: TGTGCCAGCAGCTTCCTTTGGGGGGAAAAACTGTTTTTT
v_gene: TRBV6-1; d_gene: .; abundance: .; j_gene: TRBJ2-3; CDR3aa: CATSREVSRSDTQYF; CDR3nt: TGTGCCACCTCGAGAGAGGTTAGCAGGTCAGATACGCAGTATTTT
v_gene: TRBV20-1; d_gene: .; abundance: .; j_gene: TRBJ1-5; CDR3aa: CSVQTDYQPQHF; CDR3nt: TGCAGTGTACAGACAGATTATCAGCCCCAGCATTTT
v_gene: TRBV30; d_gene: .; abundance: many; j_gene: TRBJ1-2; CDR3aa: CAWRGTQYGYTF; CDR3nt: TGTGCCTGGAGGGGGACACAATATGGCTACACCTTC
v_gene: TRBV4-1; d_gene: .; abundance: .; j_gene: TRBJ2-1; CDR3aa: CASSRTDSSYNEQFF; CDR3nt: TGCGCCAGCAGCCGAACCGACTCCTCCTACAATGAGCAGTTCTTC
v_gene: TRBV6-5; d_gene: .; abundance: few; j_gene: TRBJ1-2; CDR3aa: CASSDSRGCGYTF; CDR3nt: TGTGCCAGCAGTGACTCCCGGGGGTGCGGCTACACCTTC